This T cell receptor beta chain was recorded in a study of blood T cell repertoires in COVID-19. V was cut by 4 bases and J by 2 bases, with 14 bases left in between. The CDR3 has 15 amino acids. The germline CDR1 and CDR2 sequences are KGHSH and LQKENI. Method: immunoSEQ multiplex PCR; TCRdb's copy keeps in-frame clones and lacks some. The sample contains roughly 41,000 clones, approximately 90% of which appear only once. Living in 20 to 30 US areas, the participants were between roughly 18 and 90 years of age. Participants' own reports of clinical history determined their cohort assignment. Donors in Cohort 3 counted as recovered after two negative PCRs, clearance, or symptom resolution.

The sequence came from a woman in her forties or fifties who had recovered from COVID-19. This chain uses TRBV18 with TRBJ1-2; a possible D gene is TRBD1 (6 bases). The sample taken for sequencing was PBMCs or T cells enriched from blood (not recorded which). The CDR3 protein is CASSHPGQGNYGYTF. CDR3 nucleotide sequence: TGTGCCAGCTCACACCCGGGGCAGGGGAACTATGGCTACACCTTC.